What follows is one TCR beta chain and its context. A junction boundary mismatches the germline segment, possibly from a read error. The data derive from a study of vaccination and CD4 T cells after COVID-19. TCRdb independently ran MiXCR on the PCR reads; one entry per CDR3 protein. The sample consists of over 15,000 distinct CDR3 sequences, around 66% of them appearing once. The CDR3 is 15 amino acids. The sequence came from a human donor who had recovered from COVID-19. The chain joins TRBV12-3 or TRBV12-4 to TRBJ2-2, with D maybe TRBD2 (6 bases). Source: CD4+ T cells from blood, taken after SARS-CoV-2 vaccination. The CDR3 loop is CVSSWRTKNTGELFF. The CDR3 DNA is TGTGTCAGCAGTTGGCGGACTAAGAACACCGGGGAGCTGTTTTTT.